One and the same sample provided the 20 T cell receptor beta chains below, sequenced in a study of T cell repertoires in cytomegalovirus infection. MiXCR was run by TCRdb on the reads, yielding one entry per CDR3 protein. The top ten clones hold 2.8% of a sample with roughly 760,000 distinct CDR3 sequences, 35% of them seen once. Sequenced input: PBMCs. These receptors were taken from a human donor in good health (CMV status not recorded). Some clones in this sample may be carry-over from other donors' samples.

Ten or more counts support this clonotype. The chain employs TRBV5-4 and TRBJ2-1, with TRBD2 matching over 9 bases. From germline, CDR1 is SGHNT and CDR2 YYREEE (reference sequence). V shed 4 bases and J 7 bases; nucleotides not matched to a gene: 6. This CDR3 spans 14 amino acids. The CDR3 sequence: CASSGGGGLNEQFF. The CDR3 DNA reads as TGTGCCAGCAGCGGCGGGGGGGGGCTAAATGAGCAGTTCTTC.

This clonotype was observed a handful of times. This chain links TRBV14 with TRBJ2-5, with 9 nucleotides matching TRBD1. Germline V gene sequence: CDR1 SGHDN, CDR2 FVKESK. The J segment lost 5 bases and the V segment lost 4 bases, leaving 17 bases of the junction unmatched. CDR3 length equals 18 residues. Written as DNA, the CDR3 is TGTGCCAGCAGCCCGCCGCCCACATACAGGGGGCAAGGCGAGACCCAGTACTTC. As protein: CASSPPPTYRGQGETQYF.

This clonotype has a count of ten or more. V is TRBV6-6 and J is TRBJ1-1; TRBD1 is a possible D gene (5 bases). Germline V gives CDR1 MNHNY, CDR2 SVGAGI (reference sequence). This CDR3 spans 16 amino acids. Trimming took off 7 bases at V and 1 base at J, with 19 bases between the two ends. The CDR3 DNA reads as TGTGCCAGCACCGACTACGGGGCGCCGGAGAACACTGAAGCTTTCTTT. This translates into CASTDYGAPENTEAFF.

V usage is TRBV29-1 and J usage is TRBJ1-2; maybe TRBD1 (5 bases). Germline V gene sequence: CDR1 SQVTM, CDR2 ANQGSEA. V shed 7 bases and J shed 1 base, with 16 bases lying between them. This CDR3 has 14 amino acids. CDR3 sequence reads: CSGGTPDLNYGYTF. The CDR3 region has the DNA TGCAGCGGCGGGACCCCGGACCTTAACTATGGCTACACCTTC.

This clonotype was counted only a few times. The chain has TRBV20-1 and TRBJ1-1, with TRBD1 as a possible D gene (5 bases). The CDR3 runs 13 residues. V lost 3 bases and J lost 4, with 12 bases in between. CDR1 and CDR2 (germline): DFQATT, SNEGSKA (reference sequence). The CDR3 loop is CSASPGTITEAFF. The CDR3 region has the DNA TGCAGTGCTAGCCCCGGGACGATCACTGAAGCTTTCTTT.

Comments on this clonotype: A read error may be the cause here, since a much bigger clone is one base away. The chain is built from TRBV7-2 and TRBJ2-1, with TRBD2 matching over 15 bases. V lost 5 bases and J lost 14; bases outside the gene matches: 13. The CDR3 totals 16 residues. The germline V gene has CDR1 SGHTA and CDR2 FQGNSA. CDR3 sequence: CASSLTPGTSGRKEFF. The CDR3 DNA reads TGTGCCAGCAGCCTTACACCCGGGACTAGCGGGAGGAAGGAGTTCTTC.

V gene TRBV4-2 combines with J gene TRBJ2-5, with 12 bases aligning to TRBD2. This CDR3 comprises 16 residues. Losses at the gene ends were 1 base for V and 5 bases for J; bases not matched to a gene: 5. The germline gives CDR1 LGHNA, CDR2 YNFKEQ. The CDR3 loop is CASSQALAGGDETQYF. The CDR3 nucleotides read TGTGCCAGCAGCCAAGCCCTAGCGGGAGGGGATGAGACCCAGTACTTC.

A word on this clonotype: No conserved phenylalanine or tryptophan is present at the end of the CDR3, so a read error is the likely explanation. The chain joins TRBV7-2 to TRBJ1-5; D uncertain. Germline V gene data show CDR1 as SGHTA and CDR2 as FQGNSA. The CDR3 covers 12 residues. V was trimmed by 3 bases and J by 4 bases, leaving 4 bases between them. CDR3 in amino acids: CASSLLNQPQHL. CDR3 bases: TGTGCCAGCAGCTTGTTAAATCAGCCCCAGCATTTG.

This clonotype was found a few times. The CDR3 coding sequence is TGTGCCAGCAGCCGACTTGGGTCAGGGCGAAGCCAAGAGACCCAGTACTTC. It specifies CASSRLGSGRSQETQYF. The V gene is TRBV6-6, the J gene TRBJ2-5; D is possibly TRBD1 (5 bases). V was pared by 6 bases and J by 1 base, with 21 bases between. CDR3 length: 17 amino acids. Looked up from germline, CDR1 is MNHNY and CDR2 is SVGAGI (reference sequence).

This chain links TRBV4-1 with TRBJ2-5; no firm D call. The V and J ends lost 1 base and 5 bases respectively, with 8 bases between them. This CDR3 is 13 amino acids long. CDR1 is MGHRA, CDR2 YSYEKL, per germline. This CDR3 is CASSQVIVETQYF. The CDR3 coding sequence is TGCGCCAGCAGCCAAGTCATTGTGGAGACCCAGTACTTC.

The V gene is TRBV29-1, the J gene TRBJ1-1, with a weak D call TRBD1 (5 bases). Germline V lookup: CDR1 SQVTM, CDR2 ANQGSEA. V was cut by 6 bases and J by 1 base, with 9 bases left in between. The CDR3 runs to 12 residues. The CDR3 protein is CSVRQRNTEAFF. In DNA, the CDR3 is TGCAGCGTGAGACAGAGGAACACTGAAGCTTTCTTT.

The CDR3 region is CASSYGQGVTDTQYF. CDR3 DNA: TGTGCCAGCAGTTACGGTCAGGGGGTAACAGATACGCAGTATTTT. The J gene is TRBJ2-3, the V gene TRBV6-5; 7 bases are a match to TRBD1. Germline assignment: CDR1 MNHEY and CDR2 SVGAGI. This CDR3 spans 15 amino acids. V gave up 2 bases and J gave up 3 bases; unmatched junction bases: 5.

This clonotype was seen a handful of times. The J gene is TRBJ1-1, the V gene TRBV11-2, with unresolved D. Germline CDR1 reads SGHAT; CDR2 reads FQNNGV. The V end lost 3 bases, the J end lost 4 bases, and 12 bases lay between the germline ends. The CDR3 spans 14 residues. CDR3 DNA sequence: TGTGCCAGCAGCTTGGCGGTATCGAGCACTGAAGCTTTCTTT. This encodes CASSLAVSSTEAFF.

The J gene is TRBJ2-2, the V gene TRBV10-2; TRBD1 aligns across 8 bases. Losses at the gene ends were 8 bases for V and 6 bases for J; bases not matched to a gene: 8. The CDR3 is 14 residues long. The germline V gene has CDR1 WSHSY and CDR2 SAAADI. In DNA form, the CDR3 reads TGCGCCAGCCGGGGTACAGGGGGGCCCGGGGAGCTGTTTTTT. This sequence encodes CASRGTGGPGELFF.

This chain joins TRBV28 and TRBJ2-7, with TRBD2 as a possible D gene (5 bases). CDR1 and CDR2 (germline): MDHEN, SYDVKM. V dropped 5 bases and J dropped 3 bases, with 8 bases sitting between them. The CDR3 runs 12 residues. The CDR3 bases are TGTGCCAGCAGTAGGGAGCTCTACGAGCAGTACTTC. The encoded protein is CASSRELYEQYF. The variable domain in full, completed from reference TRBV28 and TRBJ2-7, reads DVKVTQSSRYLVKRTGEKVFLECVQDMDHENMFWYRQDPGLGLRLIYFSYDVKMKEKGDIPEGYSVSREKKERFSLILESASTNQTSMYLCASSRELYEQYFGPGTRLTVT.

The rearrangement joins TRBV12-3 or TRBV12-4 to TRBJ1-2; TRBD1 agrees at 8 bases. The length of the CDR3 is 13 residues. The ends lost 0 bases at V and 8 bases at J; junction bases unmatched: 2. This CDR3 is CASSLADRDGYTF. The CDR3 bases are TGTGCCAGCAGTTTAGCGGACAGGGACGGCTACACCTTC.

The chain recombines TRBV7-8 with TRBJ1-6; the D gene is possibly TRBD1 (6 bases). V was clipped by 1 base and J by 9 bases, with 19 bases between them. The CDR3 totals 17 residues. Germline lookup yields CDR1 SGHVS and CDR2 FQNEAQ. CDR3 amino acids: CASSLGNRVLNASPLHF. CDR3 DNA: TGTGCCAGCAGCTTAGGAAACAGGGTTTTGAATGCTTCACCCCTCCACTTT. Drawing the rest from reference TRBV7-8 and TRBJ1-6, the complete variable domain is GAGVSQSPRYKVAKRGQDVALRCDPISGHVSLFWYQQALGQGPEFLTYFQNEAQLDKSGLPSDRFFAERPEGSVSTLKIQRTQQEDSAVYLCASSLGNRVLNASPLHFGNGTRLTVT.

The rearrangement links TRBV28 to TRBJ2-2; 7 nucleotides match TRBD1. V trimming: 6 bases; J trimming: 2 bases; junction bases outside the gene matches: 15. This CDR3 has 18 amino acids. Germline values: CDR1 MDHEN, CDR2 SYDVKM. The CDR3 DNA reads TGTGCCAGCAGAAAAACGGTCAGGGGGTGGGGAAACACCGGGGAGCTGTTTTTT. Its translation is CASRKTVRGWGNTGELFF.

This clonotype was seen only once. The junction shows a germline mismatch at one end, possibly a read error. The V call is TRBV7-9, the J call TRBJ2-3, with D possibly being TRBD1 or TRBD2 (5 bases each). Per the germline V gene, CDR1 is SEHNR and CDR2 is FQNEAQ (reference sequence). CDR3 size: 17 residues. CDR3 bases: TGTGCCCGCAGCTTAGAAGCTGGGGGAGTTAGCCCAGATACGCAGTATTTT. Translated, it gives CARSLEAGGVSPDTQYF. Filled out from reference TRBV7-9 and TRBJ2-3, the complete variable domain reads DTGVSQNPRHKITKRGQNVTFRCDPISEHNRLYWYRQTLGQGPEFLTYFQNEAQLEKSRLLSDRFSAERPKGSFSTLEIQRTEQGDSAMYLCARSLEAGGVSPDTQYFGPGTRLTVL.

This clonotype was observed a handful of times. CDR3: CATSRDVQVNTEAFF. In nucleotides, the CDR3 is TGTGCCACCAGCAGAGATGTACAGGTGAACACTGAAGCTTTCTTT. The chain links TRBV15 to TRBJ1-1; the D gene is possibly TRBD1 (5 bases). Germline assignment: CDR1 LNHNV and CDR2 YYDKDF (reference sequence). This CDR3 has 15 residues. Trimming stripped 0 bases from V and 0 bases from J, with 8 bases between.